The rows below give T cell receptor beta chains drawn from one sample of a study of blood T cell repertoires in COVID-19. Clones were sequenced by immunoSEQ multiplex PCR, and TCRdb holds only the in-frame ones, with some missing. Of 500,000 to 600,000 clones in the sample, roughly nine tenths were seen once. The sequencing sample was made of peripheral blood. All receptors derive from a woman in her forties or fifties with COVID-19, enrolled during active disease. CDR3s include the opening cysteine and the closing phenylalanine or tryptophan. Each record gives: clone size, V gene, J gene, D gene, CDR3 protein, CDR3 DNA. D genes are given only for firm matches. Size is stated for part of the rows, as once, few or many counts, or as a class when the clone is expanded.

.	TRBV28	TRBJ1-5	.	CASRQGNNQPQHF	TGTGCCAGCAGACAGGGTAACAATCAGCCCCAGCATTTT
.	TRBV9	TRBJ1-2	TRBD1	CASSADRGLGYTF	TGTGCCAGCAGCGCCGACAGGGGGCTCGGCTACACCTTC
.	TRBV10-1	TRBJ2-5	.	CASSWGTGRKETQYF	TGCGCCAGCAGTTGGGGCACCGGGAGAAAAGAGACCCAGTACTTC
.	TRBV5-1	TRBJ2-3	TRBD1	CASSLGQGAINTQYF	TGCGCCAGCAGCTTGGGTCAGGGGGCTATAAATACGCAGTATTTT
.	TRBV5-4	TRBJ2-2	.	CASSGRKGDTGELFF	TGTGCCAGCAGCGGTAGGAAAGGGGACACCGGGGAGCTGTTTTTT
.	TRBV5-1	TRBJ1-1	TRBD1	CASSLEGAGEAFF	TGCGCCAGCAGCTTGGAGGGGGCGGGTGAAGCTTTCTTT
.	TRBV19	TRBJ1-1	.	CASSIGVAEAFF	TGTGCCAGTAGTATAGGCGTGGCTGAAGCTTTCTTT
.	TRBV3-1/TRBV3-2	TRBJ1-4	.	CASSQGADGEKLFF	TGTGCCAGCAGCCAAGGGGCAGATGGGGAAAAACTGTTTTTT
.	TRBV9	TRBJ1-3	.	CASSSLAGFSGNTIYF	TGTGCCAGCAGCTCCCTTGCCGGGTTCTCTGGAAACACCATATATTTT
.	TRBV7-2	TRBJ2-2	TRBD2	CASSLAGSGGQLTGELFF	TGTGCCAGCAGCTTAGCGGGTAGCGGGGGCCAGCTCACCGGGGAGCTGTTTTTT
.	TRBV12-3/TRBV12-4	TRBJ1-5	.	CASSLSRDQPQHF	TGTGCCAGCAGTTTATCGAGGGATCAGCCCCAGCATTTT
.	TRBV27	TRBJ1-6	.	CASRQQDNSPLHF	TGTGCCAGTCGCCAGCAGGATAATTCACCCCTCCACTTT
.	TRBV28	TRBJ2-3	TRBD2	CASSSRLAGGDTQYF	TGTGCCAGCAGTTCCCGACTAGCGGGGGGAGATACGCAGTATTTT
.	TRBV2	TRBJ1-5	.	CASSPQTGNQPQHF	TGTGCCAGCAGTCCCCAGACGGGGAATCAGCCCCAGCATTTT
.	TRBV5-4	TRBJ2-2	.	CASSFGGHTGELFF	TGTGCCAGCAGCTTCGGGGGTCACACCGGGGAGCTGTTTTTT
.	TRBV6-5	TRBJ1-5	.	CASSYDSNSNQPQHF	TGTGCCAGCAGTTACGACAGTAATAGCAATCAGCCCCAGCATTTT
once	TRBV20-1	TRBJ2-5	TRBD1	CSASFRGWETQYF	TGCAGTGCTAGTTTCAGGGGGTGGGAGACCCAGTACTTC
.	TRBV9	TRBJ1-4	.	CASSAGGVSEKLFF	TGTGCCAGCAGCGCCGGCGGGGTTTCGGAAAAACTGTTTTTT
.	TRBV6-1	TRBJ1-5	.	CASSEEPGGSNQPQHF	TGTGCCAGCAGTGAGGAGCCGGGAGGAAGCAATCAGCCCCAGCATTTT
few	TRBV19	TRBJ2-6	.	CASRSSSSGANVLTF	TGTGCCAGTAGGTCTTCCAGCTCTGGGGCCAACGTCCTGACTTTC
.	TRBV29-1	TRBJ1-2	.	CSPERGHGYTF	TGCAGCCCCGAGCGGGGTCACGGCTACACCTTC
few	TRBV3-1/TRBV3-2	TRBJ1-1	.	CASSQGAGDTEAFF	TGTGCCAGCAGCCAAGGAGCGGGAGACACTGAAGCTTTCTTT
.	TRBV27	TRBJ2-3	.	CASSPSTDTQYF	TGTGCCAGCAGTCCTTCCACAGATACGCAGTATTTT
few	TRBV10-3	TRBJ2-2	TRBD2	CAISEGTSGTGELFF	TGTGCCATCAGTGAGGGGACTAGCGGCACCGGGGAGCTGTTTTTT
.	TRBV27	TRBJ2-5	TRBD2	CASSSPSGAGTSIETQYF	TGTGCCAGCAGTTCCCCTAGCGGGGCGGGCACTTCAATAGAGACCCAGTACTTC
.	TRBV9	TRBJ1-2	.	CASSPDLNFWDKLPYGYTF	TGTGCCAGCAGCCCCGACCTTAACTTCTGGGACAAGTTACCTTATGGCTACACCTTC
once	TRBV14	TRBJ2-7	.	CASSSFRASEQYF	TGTGCCAGCAGCTCATTCAGGGCCAGCGAGCAGTACTTC
.	TRBV6-5	TRBJ1-2	.	CASSYSQYYGYTF	TGTGCCAGCAGTTACTCCCAATACTATGGCTACACCTTC
.	TRBV5-1	TRBJ1-2	.	CASSPSPDGLNYGYTF	TGCGCCAGCAGTCCCAGCCCGGACGGACTAAACTATGGCTACACCTTC
once	TRBV11-2	TRBJ2-2	.	CASSQDSFTGELFF	TGTGCCAGCAGCCAGGACAGTTTCACCGGGGAGCTGTTTTTT
.	TRBV6-6	TRBJ1-1	.	CASSHRERGNTEAFF	TGTGCCAGCAGTCACAGGGAAAGGGGGAACACTGAAGCTTTCTTT
few	TRBV2	TRBJ1-6	.	CASSVDRYNSPLHF	TGTGCCAGCAGTGTAGACAGATATAATTCACCCCTCCACTTT
.	TRBV6-4	TRBJ2-7	TRBD2	CASSETAGGLYEQYF	TGTGCCAGCAGTGAAACAGCGGGGGGATTGTACGAGCAGTACTTC
.	TRBV6-5	TRBJ2-1	TRBD1	CASSSRQGAGDNEQFF	TGTGCCAGCAGTTCCCGACAGGGGGCAGGAGACAATGAGCAGTTCTTC
.	TRBV29-1	TRBJ2-7	TRBD1	CSARNSGTGEEQYF	TGCAGCGCACGAAATTCCGGGACAGGGGAGGAGCAGTACTTC
.	TRBV5-1	TRBJ1-6	.	CASSTGGTKGSPLHF	TGCGCCAGCAGCACCGGAGGGACCAAGGGTTCACCCCTCCACTTT
.	TRBV19	TRBJ1-2	.	CASSAQGRYYGYTF	TGTGCCAGTAGTGCGCAGGGTAGGTACTATGGCTACACCTTC
.	TRBV24-1	TRBJ2-3	.	CATSDLVGGTDTQYF	TGTGCCACCAGTGATTTGGTCGGGGGAACAGATACGCAGTATTTT
few	TRBV6-2/TRBV6-3	TRBJ2-2	.	CASSSPGGAFGGTGELFF	TGTGCCAGCAGTTCCCCAGGGGGAGCCTTCGGGGGAACCGGGGAGCTGTTTTTT
.	TRBV5-1	TRBJ1-1	TRBD1	CASSLAGGEAFF	TGCGCCAGCAGCTTGGCAGGGGGCGAAGCTTTCTTT
.	TRBV9	TRBJ2-3	TRBD2	CASSVFTSGDFSDTQYF	TGTGCCAGCAGCGTCTTTACTAGCGGGGATTTTTCAGATACGCAGTATTTT
.	TRBV20-1	TRBJ1-2	TRBD1	CSASNPRQGVVNGYTF	TGCAGTGCTAGTAACCCGAGACAGGGGGTGGTAAATGGCTACACCTTC
.	TRBV15	TRBJ1-6	.	CATSRDPGSPLHF	TGTGCCACCAGCAGAGATCCAGGATCACCCCTCCACTTT
.	TRBV9	TRBJ1-1	TRBD1	CASSVNRGLGTEAFF	TGTGCCAGCAGCGTAAACAGGGGGCTAGGGACTGAAGCTTTCTTT
once	TRBV11-2	TRBJ2-1	.	CASSLIGGDEQFF	TGTGCCAGCAGCTTAATAGGAGGGGATGAGCAGTTCTTC
.	TRBV21-1	TRBJ1-6	.	CASSKGDRGTSFYNSPLHF	TGTGCCAGCAGCAAAGGGGACAGGGGAACTAGCTTCTATAATTCACCCCTCCACTTT
.	TRBV4-1	TRBJ2-7	.	CASSYRDNGYEQYF	TGCGCCAGCAGCTACCGGGACAACGGCTACGAGCAGTACTTC
.	TRBV10-3	TRBJ1-1	TRBD1	CATRQGLETEAFF	TGTGCCACCCGACAGGGATTAGAGACTGAAGCTTTCTTT
.	TRBV11-2	TRBJ2-2	.	CASSLNTNTGELFF	TGTGCCAGCAGCTTAAACACCAACACCGGGGAGCTGTTTTTT
.	TRBV10-3	TRBJ1-3	.	CAISESPRTLASGNTIYF	TGTGCCATCAGTGAGTCGCCTCGGACATTAGCCTCTGGAAACACCATATATTTT
.	TRBV9	TRBJ2-2	.	CASSVTVTNTGELFF	TGTGCCAGCAGCGTAACGGTAACGAACACCGGGGAGCTGTTTTTT
.	TRBV29-1	TRBJ1-2	TRBD1	CSSTRRDSGAYTF	TGCAGCTCGACTCGCCGGGACAGTGGTGCTTACACCTTC
.	TRBV9	TRBJ2-3	TRBD2	CASSGLAGGGPTDTQYF	TGTGCCAGCAGCGGACTAGCGGGGGGGGGACCCACAGATACGCAGTATTTT
.	TRBV28	TRBJ2-3	TRBD1	CASIKQGSDTQYF	TGTGCCAGCATCAAACAGGGGTCAGATACGCAGTATTTT
.	TRBV19	TRBJ1-6	.	CASSTGLSNSPLHF	TGTGCCAGTAGTACAGGACTTTCCAATTCACCCCTCCACTTT
.	TRBV29-1	TRBJ1-2	TRBD1	CSVGGTGMAFYGYTF	TGCAGCGTTGGAGGGACAGGGATGGCCTTTTATGGCTACACCTTC
few	TRBV7-9	TRBJ1-1	TRBD1	CASSSLQGASPSAFF	TGTGCCAGCAGCTCACTACAGGGGGCAAGCCCCTCCGCTTTCTTT
.	TRBV5-1	TRBJ2-1	TRBD2	CASSLERGGHEQFF	TGCGCCAGCAGCTTGGAGCGGGGGGGGCATGAGCAGTTCTTC
.	TRBV5-1	TRBJ1-2	.	CASSPGGGAPFYGYTF	TGCGCCAGCAGCCCGGGAGGGGGGGCCCCTTTCTATGGCTACACCTTC
.	TRBV24-1	TRBJ1-2	TRBD1	CATSDETGGLRGYTF	TGTGCCACCAGTGACGAGACAGGGGGCCTCAGAGGCTACACCTTC